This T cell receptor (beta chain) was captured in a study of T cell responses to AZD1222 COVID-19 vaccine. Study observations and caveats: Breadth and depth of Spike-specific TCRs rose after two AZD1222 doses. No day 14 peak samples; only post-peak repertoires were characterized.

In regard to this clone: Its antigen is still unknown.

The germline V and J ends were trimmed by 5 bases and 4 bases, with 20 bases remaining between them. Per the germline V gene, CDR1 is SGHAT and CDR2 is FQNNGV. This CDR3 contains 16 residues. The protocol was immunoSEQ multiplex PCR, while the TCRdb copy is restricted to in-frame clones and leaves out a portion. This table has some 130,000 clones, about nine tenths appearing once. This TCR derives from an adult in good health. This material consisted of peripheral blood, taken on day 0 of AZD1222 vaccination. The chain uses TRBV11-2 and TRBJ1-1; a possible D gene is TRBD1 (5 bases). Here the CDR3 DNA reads TGTGCCAGCAGCCCCTCGGGGGGGACCTTGGGCACTGAAGCTTTCTTT. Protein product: CASSPSGGTLGTEAFF.